Here is one T cell receptor beta chain with its context. After removal of 3 bases from V and 6 bases from J, the junction contained 5 bases not matched to a gene. Germline CDR1 reads LNHDA; CDR2 reads SQIVND (reference sequence). There are 15 residues in the CDR3. This specimen comes from a study of sequential checkpoint blockade in melanoma. At the level of the study: Randomization was 1:1 between first-line nivolumab→ipilimumab and ipilimumab→nivolumab.

Only in-frame clones appear in the TCRdb table, and some are missing; sequencing was by immunoSEQ multiplex PCR. Altogether under 3,500 clones are present, around 20% being singletons, with the ten largest covering around 17%. Treatment of the sample: randomized to nivolumab then ipilimumab (arm A) or the reverse (arm B). The sample consisted of tumor tissue (inferred from file names), taken from a patient given nivolumab and ipilimumab in sequence. The gene calls are TRBV19 and TRBJ2-1, with 10 positions matching TRBD2. The receptor's source is a human donor with melanoma. This CDR3 reads CASSIGLAEVNEQFF. CDR3 DNA: TGTGCCAGTAGTATTGGACTAGCGGAAGTCAATGAGCAGTTCTTC. The whole variable domain, filled in from reference TRBV19 and TRBJ2-1, reads DGGITQSPKYLFRKEGQNVTLSCEQNLNHDAMYWYRQDPGQGLRLIYYSQIVNDFQKGDIAEGYSVSREKKESFPLTVTSAQKNPTAFYLCASSIGLAEVNEQFFGPGTRLTVL.